Each of the 5 T cell receptor beta chains below was sequenced from the same sample in a study of chemoradiotherapy in HPV16-positive cancers. This table comes from immunoSEQ multiplex PCR, and its TCRdb copy is limited to in-frame clones, with some not included. The sample yields some 14,000 clones, around four fifths seen once. This specimen was collected from a patient who underwent chemoradiotherapy. The source of these receptors is a human donor with HPV-associated anogenital cancer.

The V and J genes are TRBV18 and TRBJ1-3; D is perhaps TRBD1 (5 bases). The CDR3 loop spans 14 amino acids. Trimming left V 8 bases short and J 0 bases short, with 11 bases between. Germline lookup yields CDR1 KGHSH and CDR2 LQKENI. CDR3 region: CASHLDSSGNTIYF. CDR3 bases: TGTGCCAGCCACCTCGACAGCTCTGGAAACACCATATATTTT.

The chain recombines TRBV2 with TRBJ1-1, with a tentative D call TRBD1 (6 bases). The CDR3 spans 14 residues. Trimming pared 3 bases from V and 1 base from J, leaving 9 bases between. CDR1 is SNHLY, CDR2 FYNNEI, per germline. The CDR3 protein is CASSEGGANTEAFF. In DNA, the CDR3 is TGTGCCAGCAGTGAGGGGGGGGCGAACACTGAAGCTTTCTTT.

This clone was seen once. The V and J genes are TRBV6-5 and TRBJ2-7; the match to TRBD2 covers 9 bases. CDR3 length equals 13 residues. V trimming: 5 bases; J trimming: 3 bases; junction bases outside the gene matches: 2. Germline-derived CDR1 and CDR2 are MNHEY and SVGAGI. The CDR3 reads CASSRTSVYEQYF. The CDR3 nucleotides are TGTGCCAGCAGTCGGACTAGCGTCTACGAGCAGTACTTC.

V is TRBV19 and J is TRBJ1-6, with D perhaps TRBD1 (5 bases). The CDR3 spans 13 residues. V was pared by 5 bases and J by 6 bases, with 8 bases between. Germline loops: CDR1 LNHDA, CDR2 SQIVND (reference sequence). The CDR3 DNA reads as TGTGCCAGTAGTGCAGGGACTAATTCACCCCTCCACTTT. It encodes CASSAGTNSPLHF.

V gene TRBV27 combines with J gene TRBJ2-7; 7 bases are shared with TRBD1. Looked up from germline, CDR1 is MNHEY and CDR2 is SMNVEV (reference sequence). The CDR3 is 15 residues long. Trimming removed 5 bases from V and 7 bases from J; junction bases left unmatched: 14. As DNA, the CDR3 is TGTGCCAGCAGTCCCCTCCAGGGGGTGTTGGGAGAGCAGTACTTC. This translates into CASSPLQGVLGEQYF.